Listed below are T cell receptor beta chains from one sample, sequenced in a study of siplizumab effects on memory and regulatory T cells. The protocol was immunoSEQ multiplex PCR, while the TCRdb copy is restricted to in-frame clones and leaves out a portion. The sample includes tens of thousands of clones, about 97% of them seen just once. Specimen: naive CD4+ T cells sorted from blood. The source is a human donor in good health. The CDR3 runs from the conserved cysteine through the conserved F or W. The D gene is left open where the match is weak. Size is stated for part of the rows, as once, few or many counts, or as a class when the clone is expanded.

J	length	size	V	D	CDR3	DNA
TRBJ1-3	19	-	TRBV2	-	CASSETPWLGRHSGNTIYF	TGTGCCAGCAGTGAGACCCCTTGGCTGGGGCGGCACTCTGGAAACACCATATATTTT
TRBJ2-5	15	-	TRBV9	TRBD2	CASSVTSGSYETQYF	TGTGCCAGCAGCGTCACTAGCGGGAGCTACGAGACCCAGTACTTC
TRBJ1-5	14	-	TRBV28	TRBD1	CATNRGNSNQPQHF	TGTGCCACCAACAGGGGCAATAGCAATCAGCCCCAGCATTTT
TRBJ2-2	14	-	TRBV5-6	-	CASSRPLSTGELFF	TGTGCCAGCAGCCGCCCCCTGAGCACCGGGGAGCTGTTTTTT
TRBJ2-1	15	-	TRBV14	-	CASSQERGPYNEQFF	TGTGCCAGCAGCCAAGAGCGGGGCCCCTACAATGAGCAGTTCTTC
TRBJ2-1	17	once	TRBV7-3	TRBD2	CASSLTLTSGRFNEQFF	TGTGCCAGCAGCTTAACCCTGACTAGCGGGAGGTTCAATGAGCAGTTCTTC
TRBJ2-3	15	once	TRBV7-9	-	CASSSSGRSTDTQYF	TGTGCCAGCAGCTCCTCGGGACGGAGCACAGATACGCAGTATTTT
TRBJ2-3	13	-	TRBV6-1	-	CASKLGLRGTQYF	TGTGCCAGCAAACTCGGGCTCCGTGGTACGCAGTATTTT
TRBJ2-1	18	once	TRBV10-2	TRBD2	CASSEGTSGTLKSNEQFF	TGCGCCAGCAGTGAGGGGACTAGCGGGACTCTCAAGAGCAATGAGCAGTTCTTC
TRBJ2-7	16	-	TRBV14	TRBD2	CASSLRLAGRSYEQYF	TGTGCCAGCAGCCTCCGACTAGCGGGCCGCTCCTACGAGCAGTACTTC
TRBJ1-1	14	-	TRBV5-1	-	CASSLAGMNTEAFF	TGCGCCAGCAGCTTGGCAGGAATGAACACTGAAGCTTTCTTT
TRBJ1-1	15	once	TRBV19	-	CASSMRVGVFAEAFF	TGTGCCAGTAGTATGAGGGTTGGGGTATTCGCTGAAGCTTTCTTT
TRBJ2-1	15	-	TRBV15	TRBD1	CATSREDRVISEQFF	TGTGCCACCAGCAGAGAGGACAGGGTAATCAGTGAGCAGTTCTTC
TRBJ2-2	13	-	TRBV25-1	-	CASRSLNTGELFF	TGTGCCAGCAGGAGCCTTAACACCGGGGAGCTGTTTTTT
TRBJ2-1	12	-	TRBV6-4	-	CATMGFVGEQFF	TGTGCCACCATGGGGTTCGTCGGGGAGCAGTTCTTC
TRBJ2-7	13	-	TRBV21-1	-	CASSGTLGGEQYF	TGTGCCAGCAGCGGAACCCTGGGGGGCGAGCAGTACTTC
TRBJ2-7	14	-	TRBV19	TRBD2	CASRKTSGKEEQYF	TGTGCCAGTAGGAAGACTAGCGGGAAGGAGGAGCAGTACTTC
TRBJ2-1	14	-	TRBV5-1	-	CASRAQWRDGEQFF	TGCGCCAGCAGAGCGCAGTGGCGGGATGGTGAGCAGTTCTTC